This T cell receptor beta chain was documented in a study of PD-1 blockade in classical Hodgkin lymphoma. Across the study: Patients were infused with nivolumab 3 mg/kg every 2 weeks. Study-level points and caveats: Factors driving the repertoire differences, possibly disease activity or prior therapy, remain undefined. Complete responders started with a diversity level that resembled newly diagnosed patients at baseline.

Trimming stripped 0 bases from V and 10 bases from J, with 13 bases between. Germline CDR1 SGHRS, CDR2 YFSETQ. The CDR3 totals 14 residues. The repertoire was sequenced with immunoSEQ multiplex PCR; TCRdb's copy has only in-frame clones and lacks some. Of approximately 100,000 clones listed, around nine tenths are singletons. Patients all relapsed after autologous stem cell transplantation, and there was variation in brentuximab vedotin exposure. Regarding this clone: The antigen remains undetermined.

The TCR was taken from a human donor with classical Hodgkin lymphoma. Sequencing used peripheral blood mononuclear cells (PBMCs), obtained at baseline. The rearrangement links TRBV5-1 to TRBJ1-4; possible D gene TRBD1, 5 bases. The CDR3 DNA sequence: TGCGCCAGCAGCTTGGAGGGCTGGGGGGGAAAACTGTTTTTT. Translated, it gives CASSLEGWGGKLFF.